Below, 3 T cell receptor beta chains from the same sample are listed, as sequenced in a study of graft-versus-host responses after intestinal transplantation (dated by TCRdb to about 2021). The antigens of these receptors remain unknown. Library preparation employed the immunoSEQ multiplex PCR assay. TCRdb's version of the immuneACCESS table is confined to in-frame rearrangements and falls short of the full clone set. An unresolved V gene accounts for under half of the shortfall where checked; the remainder is of unknown origin. A total of 80,000 to 100,000 clones appear in this sample, 92% of them only once. The top ten hold around 0.17% of the sample. The time point label corresponds to: cells obtained before transplantation from donor or recipient. The starting material was unstimulated CD4+ T cells sorted from spleen or lymph node cells, obtained before intestinal transplant. These receptor sequences come from a human donor who received an intestinal transplant.

The V gene is TRBV7-2, the J gene TRBJ2-3, with D perhaps TRBD2 (6 bases). V lost 6 bases and J 6 bases, leaving 7 bases between the germline ends. In germline, CDR1 is SGHTA, CDR2 FQGNSA. This CDR3 is 11 amino acids long. The CDR3 here is CASRSGDTQYF. The CDR3, as DNA: TGTGCCAGCAGGAGCGGGGATACGCAGTATTTT.

This clone has just one count. The V call is TRBV5-1, the J call TRBJ2-7; no clear D gene. Germline CDR1 and CDR2: SGHRS and YFSETQ. The CDR3 length is 15 residues. Trimming stripped 0 bases from V and 2 bases from J, with 12 bases between. The CDR3 loop reads CASSLGAGRTYEQYF. The CDR3 DNA follows: TGCGCCAGCAGCTTGGGGGCCGGCAGAACCTACGAGCAGTACTTC.

This clone was observed a single time. This chain links TRBV19 with TRBJ2-1; 10 bases match TRBD2. The V segment lost 5 bases and the J segment 9 bases; nucleotides outside the gene matches: 7. Germline CDR1 is LNHDA and CDR2 is SQIVND (reference sequence). The CDR3 loop spans 14 amino acids. The CDR3 DNA is TGTGCCAGTAGTGTCAGCGGGGGGGGCACTGAGCAGTTCTTC. This translates into CASSVSGGGTEQFF.